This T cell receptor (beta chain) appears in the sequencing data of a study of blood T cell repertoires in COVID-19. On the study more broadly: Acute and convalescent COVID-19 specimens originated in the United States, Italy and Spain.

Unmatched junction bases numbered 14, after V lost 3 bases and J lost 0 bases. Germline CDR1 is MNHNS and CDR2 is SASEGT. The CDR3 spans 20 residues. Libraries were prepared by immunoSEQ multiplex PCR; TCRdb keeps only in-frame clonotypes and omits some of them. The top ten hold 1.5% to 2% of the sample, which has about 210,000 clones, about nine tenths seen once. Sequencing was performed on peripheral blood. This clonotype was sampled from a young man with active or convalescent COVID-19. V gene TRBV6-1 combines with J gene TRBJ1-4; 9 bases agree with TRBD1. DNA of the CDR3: TGTGCCAGCAGTGAGCTGGGACGGGACAGGGCAAGAGCAACTAATGAAAAACTGTTTTTT. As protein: CASSELGRDRARATNEKLFF.